These 30 T cell receptor beta chains share one sample of origin, sequenced in a study of blood T cell repertoires in COVID-19. Clones were sequenced by immunoSEQ multiplex PCR, and TCRdb holds only the in-frame ones, with some missing. The sample consists of around 70,000 clones, roughly 78% of them appearing once. The sequencing input was peripheral blood. The source is a man between 60 and 70 years old with active or convalescent COVID-19.

This chain uses TRBV10-2 with TRBJ1-4; the match to TRBD1 covers 10 bases. Trimming took 8 bases from V and 11 from J; bases not matched to a gene: 14. CDR3 length: 15 amino acids. Germline V gene sequence: CDR1 WSHSY, CDR2 SAAADI. The CDR3 DNA is TGCGCCAGCGTAAAAAAAACGGGACAGGGGAACAAACTGTTTTTT. Translated: CASVKKTGQGNKLFF.

This rearrangement joins TRBV5-1 to TRBJ2-3, with 7 bases that match TRBD2. This CDR3 comprises 16 residues. CDR1 and CDR2 from the germline V gene are SGHRS and YFSETQ. Trimming cost V 4 bases and J 0 bases; bases outside gene matches: 8. Here the CDR3 DNA reads TGCGCCAGCAGCCATGGGCGGGGGATAAGCACAGATACGCAGTATTTT. Translation: CASSHGRGISTDTQYF.

CDR3 DNA: TGTGCCAGCACTCAAGAGCAGGTTGGTGGCTACACCTTC. This codes for CASTQEQVGGYTF. The chain joins TRBV9 to TRBJ1-2; no clear D. The germline V and J ends were trimmed by 6 bases and 7 bases, with 16 bases remaining between them. Looked up from germline, CDR1 is SGDLS and CDR2 is YYNGEE. The length of the CDR3 is 13 residues.

The chain links TRBV28 to TRBJ1-1; D unclear. With 5 bases removed from V and 1 base from J, the gap between germline ends came to 11 bases. Per the germline V gene, CDR1 is MDHEN and CDR2 is SYDVKM. This CDR3 spans 14 amino acids. Here the CDR3 DNA reads TGTGCCAGCAGTCCGCTCGGGGAGAACACTGAAGCTTTCTTT. Amino acids: CASSPLGENTEAFF.

This chain joins TRBV3-1 (or the pseudogene TRBV3-2) and TRBJ2-1; TRBD2 matches 8 bases. CDR1 is LGHDT, CDR2 YNNKEL, per germline (reference sequence). The CDR3 length is 19 residues. J was trimmed by 0 bases and V by 7 bases; bases with no gene match: 17. The CDR3 is CASTLTSGGALGSYNEQFF. The CDR3 DNA reads TGTGCCAGCACCCTGACCAGCGGGGGCGCCTTAGGCTCCTACAATGAGCAGTTCTTC.

The chain recombines TRBV7-8 with TRBJ1-1; D unresolved. The CDR3 is 13 residues long. V gave up 3 bases and J gave up 7 bases, with 12 bases separating them. The germline gives CDR1 SGHVS, CDR2 FQNEAQ. CDR3 DNA: TGTGCCAGCAGCTTGACGGAGATGGGTGAAGCTTTCTTT. Translation: CASSLTEMGEAFF.

This clone was observed a handful of times. The J gene is TRBJ2-3, the V gene TRBV20-1; 8 bases line up with TRBD2. V lost 3 bases, J lost 3 bases, and 5 bases stayed unmatched. CDR1 is DFQATT and CDR2 is SNEGSKA in the germline V gene (reference sequence). The CDR3 sequence is 14 residues long. The CDR3 nucleotides read TGCAGTGCTAGTGCCCGGGAGGGAACAGATACGCAGTATTTT. Amino acids: CSASAREGTDTQYF.

This clone was detected once. The rearrangement joins TRBV10-3 to TRBJ2-2; 9 bases fit TRBD2. CDR3 length equals 15 residues. The J segment lost 3 bases and the V segment lost 4 bases, leaving 3 bases of the junction unmatched. Germline CDR1 reads ENHRY; CDR2 reads SYGVKD. Here the CDR3 DNA reads TGTGCCATCAGTGGGGCGGGAGGGGACACCGGGGAGCTGTTTTTT. Residues: CAISGAGGDTGELFF.

The V call is TRBV2, the J call TRBJ1-5; the D gene is possibly TRBD1 (5 bases). Germline V gene lookup returns CDR1 SNHLY and CDR2 FYNNEI. The CDR3 consists of 15 residues. Deletions cut 3 bases from V and 6 bases from J, with 15 bases between. CDR3 protein: CASSDRGVGRQPQHF. CDR3 sequence (DNA): TGTGCCAGCAGTGATCGGGGGGTCGGTCGTCAGCCCCAGCATTTT.

A single count supports this clone. The chain carries TRBV19 and TRBJ1-3; the match to TRBD1 covers 8 bases. The CDR3 loop spans 13 amino acids. The J segment lost 4 bases and the V segment lost 10 bases, leaving 6 bases of the junction unmatched. From germline, CDR1 is LNHDA and CDR2 SQIVND (reference sequence). DNA of the CDR3: TGTGCCACCTCGACAGGGGACGGAAACACCATATATTTT. Translation gives CATSTGDGNTIYF.

The V and J genes are TRBV5-6 and TRBJ1-2; 9 nucleotides match TRBD1. This CDR3 region has 16 residues. The germline gives CDR1 SGHDT, CDR2 YYEEEE. The junction had 8 bases not matched to a gene; V was cut back by 1 base and J by 4 bases. CDR3 loop: CASSLLTGGEAYGYTF. The CDR3 nucleotides are TGTGCCAGCAGCTTGTTAACAGGGGGCGAGGCCTATGGCTACACCTTC. Full variable domain (missing parts from reference TRBV5-6 and TRBJ1-2): DAGVTQSPTHLIKTRGQQVTLRCSPKSGHDTVSWYQQALGQGPQFIFQYYEEEERQRGNFPDRFSGHQFPNYSSELNVNALLLGDSALYLCASSLLTGGEAYGYTFGSGTRLTVV.

The chain links TRBV19 to TRBJ2-5; 7 positions agree with TRBD1. V was pared by 1 base and J by 5 bases, with 7 bases of the junction left unmatched. CDR1 LNHDA and CDR2 SQIVND come from the germline V gene (reference sequence). The CDR3 covers 15 residues. The CDR3 loop reads CASSIVGTAKETQYF. The CDR3 DNA reads as TGTGCCAGTAGTATAGTAGGGACAGCCAAGGAGACCCAGTACTTC.

This clone was seen more than once but under ten times. The chain recombines TRBV6-5 with TRBJ2-7, with D perhaps matching TRBD1 (5 bases). CDR3 length equals 13 residues. Germline CDR1 reads MNHEY; CDR2 reads SVGAGI. Trimming left V 5 bases short and J 5 bases short, with 13 bases between. CDR3 protein: CASSNQGFNEQYF. CDR3 sequence (DNA): TGTGCCAGCAGTAATCAGGGATTTAACGAGCAGTACTTC.

In this sample, this clone turned up once. The rearrangement joins TRBV4-2 to TRBJ1-3, with TRBD1 matching 7 bases. The CDR3 covers 17 residues. The ends lost 4 bases at V and 0 bases at J; junction bases unmatched: 9. Germline CDR1 LGHNA, CDR2 YNFKEQ. DNA for the CDR3: TGTGCCAGCAGCCCTTGGGACAGCCTCCCCTCTGGAAACACCATATATTTT. The encoded protein is CASSPWDSLPSGNTIYF.

For the CDR3, the DNA is TGTGCCAGCAGTTCGAGGGCGTGGTACGAGCAGTACTTC. This sequence encodes CASSSRAWYEQYF. The gene calls are TRBV27 and TRBJ2-7; possibly TRBD2 for D (5 bases). The CDR3 has 13 amino acids. Looked up from germline, CDR1 is MNHEY and CDR2 is SMNVEV (reference sequence). Trimming removed 4 bases at V and 4 bases at J, with 11 bases between.

The chain recombines TRBV4-3 with TRBJ2-7, with TRBD1 matching 9 bases. Germline CDR1 and CDR2: LGHNA and YSLEER. The CDR3 is 15 amino acids. With 3 bases clipped from V and 6 bases from J, the junction kept 9 bases outside the gene matches. CDR3 loop: CASSHSGTGFAEQYF. The DNA of the CDR3 is TGCGCCAGCAGCCATTCCGGGACAGGGTTCGCCGAGCAGTACTTC.

This clone was recorded only once. J is TRBJ1-1 and V is TRBV20-1; TRBD1 matches 12 bases. Germline assignment: CDR1 DFQATT and CDR2 SNEGSKA (reference sequence). Trimming removed 3 bases from V and 1 base from J; junction bases left unmatched: 6. The CDR3 consists of 16 residues. The CDR3 is CSASSGQGAKNTEAFF. CDR3 in DNA: TGCAGTGCTAGTTCGGGACAGGGGGCCAAGAACACTGAAGCTTTCTTT.

This chain joins TRBV19 and TRBJ1-2; D call uncertain. V dropped 7 bases and J dropped 4 bases, with 13 bases sitting between them. CDR3 size: 13 residues. Per the germline V gene, CDR1 is LNHDA and CDR2 is SQIVND (reference sequence). The CDR3 region is CASTFTRRYGYTF. CDR3 bases: TGTGCCAGTACCTTTACGAGGCGCTATGGCTACACCTTC.

V and J are TRBV19 and TRBJ2-2; a weak D match, TRBD2 (5 bases). The CDR3 is made up of 18 amino acids. V lost 3 bases and J 9 bases, leaving 26 bases between the germline ends. The germline CDR1 and CDR2 sequences are LNHDA and SQIVND (reference sequence). CDR3 protein: CASSMIRGVSKGSRELFF. For the CDR3, the DNA is TGTGCCAGTAGTATGATTCGGGGTGTCAGTAAGGGATCTAGGGAGCTGTTTTTT.

This chain joins TRBV9 and TRBJ1-2; the D gene is possibly TRBD1 (5 bases). The V end was cut by 0 bases, the J end by 5 bases, with 11 bases between. This CDR3 is built from 14 residues. Germline CDR1 and CDR2: SGDLS and YYNGEE. The chain's CDR3 is CASSVEGAGYGYTF. The CDR3 DNA sequence: TGTGCCAGCAGCGTAGAAGGGGCTGGGTATGGCTACACCTTC.

The chain links TRBV5-1 to TRBJ1-2, with D unclear. The CDR3 has 17 amino acids. V lost 0 bases and J lost 6, with 21 bases in between. Germline lookup yields CDR1 SGHRS and CDR2 YFSETQ. CDR3 amino acids: CASSLGPLSGRADGYTF. As DNA, the CDR3 is TGCGCCAGCAGCTTGGGTCCCTTGAGCGGGAGAGCCGATGGCTACACCTTC.

The chain uses TRBV7-2 and TRBJ2-5, with 11 nucleotides matching TRBD2. This CDR3 is built from 16 residues. Germline CDR1 and CDR2: SGHTA and FQGNSA. The V segment lost 5 bases and the J segment 9 bases; nucleotides outside the gene matches: 14. In DNA, the CDR3 is TGTGCCAGCAGCCTCGGGACTAGCGGAACTGGGGGGGCCCAGTACTTC. Translation gives CASSLGTSGTGGAQYF.

V usage is TRBV6-5 and J usage is TRBJ1-4; maybe TRBD1 (6 bases). Germline lookup yields CDR1 MNHEY and CDR2 SVGAGI. This CDR3 has 12 residues. Trimming pared 7 bases from V and 4 bases from J, leaving 7 bases between. The CDR3 DNA reads TGTGCCAGCAAGGGGGATAATGAAAAACTGTTTTTT. It yields the protein CASKGDNEKLFF.

V and J are TRBV3-1 (or the pseudogene TRBV3-2) and TRBJ1-5; 7 bases are a match to TRBD1. Germline V CDR1 and CDR2: LGHDT, YNNKEL (reference sequence). CDR3 length: 15 residues. V lost 3 bases, J lost 0 bases, and 2 bases stayed unmatched. The DNA of the CDR3 is TGTGCCAGCAGCCACGGACAGGATAGCAATCAGCCCCAGCATTTT. Encoded protein: CASSHGQDSNQPQHF.

The rearrangement joins TRBV5-1 to TRBJ2-7; TRBD1 matches at 8 bases. With 0 bases clipped from V and 7 bases from J, the junction kept 12 bases outside the gene matches. CDR1 and CDR2 from the germline V gene are SGHRS and YFSETQ. The CDR3 is 16 residues long. The CDR3 loop reads CASSLARDRTTWEQYF. DNA of the CDR3: TGCGCCAGCAGCTTGGCCAGGGACAGGACTACTTGGGAGCAGTACTTC.

This chain connects TRBV9 to TRBJ2-7; 7 bases map to TRBD1. The CDR3 is 16 residues long. V dropped 1 base and J dropped 2; count of bases not matched to a gene: 9. The germline V gene encodes CDR1 SGDLS and CDR2 YYNGEE. CDR3 sequence (DNA): TGTGCCAGCAGCGTATCGGCCGACAGGGAGACCTACGAGCAGTACTTC. Its protein is CASSVSADRETYEQYF.

This chain uses TRBV7-9 with TRBJ1-5; no reliable D call. In germline, CDR1 is SEHNR, CDR2 FQNEAQ (reference sequence). With 10 bases removed from V and 6 bases from J, the gap between germline ends came to 16 bases. The CDR3 has 13 residues. This CDR3 reads CANSTLRIQPQHF. The DNA for the CDR3 is TGTGCCAACTCCACCCTACGAATTCAGCCCCAGCATTTT. The full variable domain, its missing parts supplied by reference TRBV7-9 and TRBJ1-5, is DTGVSQNPRHKITKRGQNVTFRCDPISEHNRLYWYRQTLGQGPEFLTYFQNEAQLEKSRLLSDRFSAERPKGSFSTLEIQRTEQGDSAMYLCANSTLRIQPQHFGDGTRLSIL.

Comments on this clone: The junction and the germline gene differ at one end; a read error may be behind it. The chain links TRBV19 to TRBJ2-3, with 7 bases matching TRBD1. The germline CDR1 and CDR2 sequences are LNHDA and SQIVND (reference sequence). The CDR3 covers 13 residues. CDR3 amino acids: CASSTQGNWVPEF. DNA for the CDR3: TGTGCCAGTAGTACACAGGGGAATTGGGTGCCTGAATTT.

This clone was seen only a few times. The chain recombines TRBV6-6 with TRBJ2-2, with D possibly TRBD2 on 5 matching bases. The CDR3 spans 17 residues. Trimming took 5 bases from V and 1 from J, leaving 17 bases between them. CDR1 and CDR2 from the germline V gene are MNHNY and SVGAGI (reference sequence). The DNA for the CDR3 is TGTGCCAGCAGTCTCTCTAGGTCACGGGAGAACACCGGGGAGCTGTTTTTT. It codes for CASSLSRSRENTGELFF.

The V and J genes are TRBV6-6 and TRBJ1-2, with 8 bases aligning to TRBD1. Unmatched junction bases numbered 11, after V lost 5 bases and J lost 0 bases. This CDR3 is 17 amino acids long. Germline CDR1 and CDR2: MNHNY and SVGAGI (reference sequence). The CDR3, as DNA: TGTGCCAGCAGTCCCCTGGGGACAGGCGTAGCTAACTATGGCTACACCTTC. It yields the protein CASSPLGTGVANYGYTF.